The 31 T cell receptor beta chains listed next were all sequenced from one sample in a study of spatial heterogeneity in lung cancer. As for time point: sample taken at primary tumor resection. TCRdb independently ran MiXCR on the 5' RACE reads; one entry per CDR3 protein. The profile shows some 37,000 distinct CDR3 sequences, about 7% of them singletons. The starting material was PBMCs, obtained at surgery. These receptors came from a female donor with early-stage non-small cell lung cancer.

This clonotype has a handful of counts. The V gene is TRBV6-5, the J gene TRBJ1-1, with 9 nucleotides matching TRBD1. V trimming: 4 bases; J trimming: 2 bases; junction bases outside the gene matches: 14. The germline CDR1 and CDR2 sequences are MNHEY and SVGAGI. The CDR3 is made up of 18 amino acids. CDR3 residues: CASSSLAPGQGYNTEAFF. The CDR3 DNA is TGTGCCAGCAGTTCTTTAGCCCCGGGACAGGGTTATAACACTGAAGCTTTCTTT.

In its sample, this clonotype was seen many times. The V gene is TRBV5-4, the J gene TRBJ2-4; D not resolved. The germline V gene encodes CDR1 SGHNT and CDR2 YYREEE (reference sequence). The CDR3 has 14 residues. V lost 0 bases and J 6 bases, leaving 10 bases between the germline ends. CDR3 nucleotides: TGTGCCAGCAGCTTGGCCGCACGATCAAACATTCAGTACTTC. Translation gives CASSLAARSNIQYF.

This clonotype was recorded a few times. Being one base from a much bigger clone, this may be a read error. The rearrangement uses TRBV18 and TRBJ2-7; unclear D gene. The germline CDR1 and CDR2 sequences are KGHSH and LQKENI. V lost 4 bases to trimming and J lost 6 bases, with 16 bases between them. The CDR3 is 14 residues long. CDR3 protein: CASSRHGPRSEQYF. CDR3 coding DNA: TGTGCCAGCTCACGGCATGGGCCGAGGTCCGAGCAGTACTTC.

Ten or more counts support this clonotype. This chain connects TRBV9 to TRBJ1-1, with D possibly TRBD1 on 5 matching bases. There are 14 residues in the CDR3. CDR1 and CDR2 from the germline V gene are SGDLS and YYNGEE. Trimming cost V 4 bases and J 4 bases, with 14 bases left between them. CDR3 sequence reads: CASSSRREVTEAFF. The CDR3, as DNA: TGTGCCAGCAGCAGCCGCAGGGAGGTCACTGAAGCTTTCTTT.

This clonotype showed up many times. The chain carries TRBV7-9 and TRBJ2-3; either TRBD1 or TRBD2 may supply D (6 bases each). The CDR3 runs 15 residues. The germline V gene has CDR1 SEHNR and CDR2 FQNEAQ (reference sequence). V was shortened by 4 bases and J by 6 bases, with 17 bases between the two germline ends. CDR3 bases: TGTGCCAGCAGCTCCCCAGGGTCGGGGGCTGATACGCAGTATTTT. Translation: CASSSPGSGADTQYF.

The gene calls are TRBV2 and TRBJ1-1; TRBD1 agrees at 7 bases. CDR3 length equals 13 residues. Germline CDR1 reads SNHLY; CDR2 reads FYNNEI. With 3 bases clipped from V and 5 bases from J, the junction kept 3 bases outside the gene matches. The CDR3 nucleotides read TGTGCCAGCAGTGACAGGGGGTGGACTGAAGCTTTCTTT. Translation: CASSDRGWTEAFF.

This clonotype was detected ten times or more. V usage is TRBV25-1 and J usage is TRBJ1-2; 7 bases line up with TRBD1. The germline V gene encodes CDR1 MGHDK and CDR2 SYGVNS. This CDR3 contains 14 residues. V gave up 6 bases and J gave up 4 bases; unmatched junction bases: 8. In DNA, the CDR3 is TGTGCCAGCAGCCCCACAGGGGTTGGCTATGGCTACACCTTC. The encoded protein is CASSPTGVGYGYTF.

The chain employs TRBV2 and TRBJ1-1; maybe TRBD1 (6 bases). CDR1 is SNHLY, CDR2 FYNNEI, per germline. This CDR3 is 13 amino acids long. The ends were cut back, 3 bases at V and 4 bases at J, with 9 bases in the middle. The CDR3 nucleotides are TGTGCCAGCAGTGAGCAGGGGCCCACTGAAGCTTTCTTT. This codes for CASSEQGPTEAFF.

Many counts were recorded for this clonotype. This rearrangement joins TRBV11-2 to TRBJ2-7; D may correspond to TRBD1 or TRBD2 (5 bases each). The CDR3 spans 14 residues. V lost 5 bases to trimming and J lost 2 bases, with 13 bases between them. Germline lookup yields CDR1 SGHAT and CDR2 FQNNGV. CDR3 residues: CASSRWDGAYEQYF. DNA of the CDR3: TGTGCCAGCAGCAGATGGGACGGGGCCTACGAGCAGTACTTC.

The J gene is TRBJ2-2, the V gene TRBV20-1, with 9 bases identical to TRBD1. The V segment lost 3 bases and the J segment 5 bases; nucleotides outside the gene matches: 7. Germline loops: CDR1 DFQATT, CDR2 SNEGSKA (reference sequence). The CDR3 has 15 amino acids. CDR3 in amino acids: CSASYGTGRTGELFF. DNA for the CDR3: TGCAGTGCTAGCTACGGGACAGGGCGGACCGGGGAGCTGTTTTTT.

This clonotype came up many times. This chain uses TRBV27 with TRBJ2-2; D is perhaps TRBD2 (6 bases). The CDR3 contains 13 residues. Trimming cost V 5 bases and J 4 bases, with 8 bases left between them. Germline assignment: CDR1 MNHEY and CDR2 SMNVEV (reference sequence). The CDR3 coding sequence is TGTGCCAGCAGTGGAGGGGTCACCGGGGAGCTGTTTTTT. It yields the protein CASSGGVTGELFF.

This clonotype was seen more than once but under ten times. The rearrangement uses TRBV25-1 and TRBJ2-1, with D uncertain. Per germline, CDR1 MGHDK and CDR2 SYGVNS. CDR3 size: 13 residues. Trimming pared 2 bases from V and 5 bases from J, leaving 7 bases between. The CDR3: CASSEVVNNEQFF. The CDR3 region has the DNA TGTGCCAGCAGTGAAGTAGTCAACAATGAGCAGTTCTTC.

This clonotype was detected a few times. The rearrangement joins TRBV18 to TRBJ1-6; perhaps TRBD1 as D (6 bases). CDR1 is KGHSH, CDR2 LQKENI, per germline. The CDR3 contains 16 residues. Trimming left V 3 bases short and J 6 bases short, with 15 bases between. The CDR3 sequence: CASSPVRGARNSPLHF. In nucleotides, the CDR3 is TGTGCCAGCTCACCCGTGCGGGGGGCTCGTAATTCACCCCTCCACTTT.

The V gene is TRBV5-1, the J gene TRBJ1-6, with a weak D call TRBD1 (5 bases). The length of the CDR3 is 15 residues. V shed 0 bases and J shed 10 bases, with 14 bases lying between them. CDR1 is SGHRS and CDR2 is YFSETQ in the germline V gene. The CDR3 loop is CASSLAGRERSPLHF. Written as DNA, the CDR3 is TGCGCCAGCAGCTTGGCGGGCAGGGAGCGATCACCCCTCCACTTT.

This clonotype was counted many times. The V gene is TRBV7-9, the J gene TRBJ2-1; the match to TRBD1 covers 7 bases. The V gene end was trimmed by 6 bases and the J gene end by 3 bases; junction bases not matched to a gene: 8. Germline CDR1 and CDR2: SEHNR and FQNEAQ (reference sequence). The CDR3 length is 15 residues. The CDR3 coding sequence is TGTGCCAGCAGTTCTAACAGGGGCTACTACAATGAGCAGTTCTTC. It codes for CASSSNRGYYNEQFF.

This clonotype was counted ten times or more. This chain's CDR3 is CASSPNPGLGTDTQYF. DNA of the CDR3: TGTGCCAGCAGCCCCAATCCGGGACTTGGCACAGATACGCAGTATTTT. The rearrangement joins TRBV7-2 to TRBJ2-3, with D perhaps TRBD2 (6 bases). Between the trimmed V and J ends, which lost 5 bases and 1 base, there was a span of 16 bases. Germline V lookup: CDR1 SGHTA, CDR2 FQGNSA. The CDR3 is made up of 16 amino acids.

In its sample, this clonotype was seen a few times. The J gene is TRBJ2-1, the V gene TRBV15, with D possibly matching TRBD2 (5 bases). This CDR3 has 13 residues. V lost 5 bases, J lost 4 bases, and 9 bases lay in between. Germline assignment: CDR1 LNHNV and CDR2 YYDKDF (reference sequence). The chain's CDR3 is CATSEGRYNEQFF. The DNA of the CDR3 is TGTGCCACCAGCGAGGGCAGATACAATGAGCAGTTCTTC.

Of note for this clonotype: Just one base apart from a much larger clone, this may be a read error. The chain couples TRBV5-4 to TRBJ2-7, with 8 nucleotides matching TRBD1. The CDR3 is 13 amino acids. The germline gives CDR1 SGHNT, CDR2 YYREEE (reference sequence). After removal of 4 bases from V and 6 bases from J, the junction contained 6 bases not matched to a gene. Written as DNA, the CDR3 is TGTGCCAGCAGCACTGACAGGGGCGGCGAGCAGTACTTC. Translating gives CASSTDRGGEQYF.

This clonotype was observed many times. The chain uses TRBV11-2 and TRBJ2-1, with a weak D call TRBD2 (6 bases). The CDR3 totals 14 residues. Germline CDR1 is SGHAT and CDR2 is FQNNGV. V was pared by 4 bases and J by 9 bases, with 16 bases between. CDR3 nucleotides: TGTGCCAGCAGCTCCGCGGGGCTAGTCGGTGAGCAGTTCTTC. Amino acid sequence: CASSSAGLVGEQFF.

This clonotype came up many times. V gene TRBV7-2 combines with J gene TRBJ2-3; 8 bases fit TRBD2. V gave up 4 bases and J gave up 4 bases; unmatched junction bases: 4. The CDR3 totals 14 residues. CDR1 SGHTA and CDR2 FQGNSA come from the germline V gene. The CDR3 loop is CASSSGLAADTQYF. In nucleotides, the CDR3 is TGTGCCAGCAGCTCTGGACTAGCCGCAGATACGCAGTATTTT. Based on the CDR3 plus reference TRBV7-2 and TRBJ2-3, the full variable domain is GAGVSQSPSNKVTEKGKDVELRCDPISGHTALYWYRQSLGQGLEFLIYFQGNSAPDKSGLPSDRFSAERTGGSVSTLTIQRTQQEDSAVYLCASSSGLAADTQYFGPGTRLTVL.

This clonotype was recorded at least ten times. CDR3 nucleotides: TGTGCCTGGAGTGGGGAAGTGAACACTGAAGCTTTCTTT. It yields the protein CAWSGEVNTEAFF. The V gene is TRBV30, the J gene TRBJ1-1; no firm D call. Trimming shortened V by 1 base and J by 0 bases, and 6 bases separated the two germline ends. The length of the CDR3 is 13 residues. Germline V gene lookup returns CDR1 GTSNPN and CDR2 SVGIG (reference sequence).

There are many counts of this clonotype. The chain combines TRBV20-1 with TRBJ1-4; the D is unclear. Germline V gene lookup returns CDR1 DFQATT and CDR2 SNEGSKA (reference sequence). Trimming cost V 3 bases and J 0 bases, with 8 bases left between them. This CDR3 comprises 14 residues. The DNA of the CDR3 is TGCAGTGCTAGTCCCCTTTCAACTAATGAAAAACTGTTTTTT. This translates into CSASPLSTNEKLFF.

This clonotype was detected many times. The CDR3 is CASSGRHRGNEKLFF. Written as DNA, the CDR3 is TGTGCCAGCAGTGGGAGACACCGGGGGAATGAAAAACTGTTTTTT. The gene calls are TRBV27 and TRBJ1-4, with D possibly being TRBD1 (5 bases). CDR3 length: 15 residues. CDR1 is MNHEY and CDR2 is SMNVEV in the germline V gene (reference sequence). The ends were cut back, 5 bases at V and 5 bases at J, with 15 bases in the middle.

This clonotype was seen repeatedly, ten times or more. The gene calls are TRBV14 and TRBJ2-7; D is unresolved. The CDR3 extends over 17 amino acids. The germline V and J ends were trimmed by 0 bases and 0 bases, with 15 bases remaining between them. The germline V gene has CDR1 SGHDN and CDR2 FVKESK. The CDR3 region has the DNA TGTGCCAGCAGCCAAGATCTTTCCCCCGGGTACTCCTACGAGCAGTACTTC. It specifies CASSQDLSPGYSYEQYF.

The chain has TRBV4-2 and TRBJ2-2; possible D gene TRBD2, 6 bases. This CDR3 region has 16 residues. The V gene's germline CDR1 is LGHNA and CDR2 YNFKEQ. V was pared by 0 bases and J by 2 bases, with 10 bases between. CDR3 sequence: CASSQEWRANTGELFF. The CDR3 nucleotides read TGTGCCAGCAGCCAAGAATGGAGGGCAAACACCGGGGAGCTGTTTTTT.

This clonotype appeared many times. The rearrangement uses TRBV10-3 and TRBJ1-1; D not certain. V dropped 2 bases and J dropped 10 bases, with 8 bases sitting between them. The CDR3 runs 11 residues. Germline V gene sequence: CDR1 ENHRY, CDR2 SYGVKD. CDR3 in amino acids: CAISEGLGAFF. As DNA, the CDR3 is TGTGCCATCAGTGAGGGCCTCGGAGCTTTCTTT.

Here the CDR3 DNA reads TGTGCCTGGAGTGTACCTCACACCGGGGAGCTGTTTTTT. Its translation is CAWSVPHTGELFF. This rearrangement joins TRBV30 to TRBJ2-2; no reliable D call. Germline loops: CDR1 GTSNPN, CDR2 SVGIG (reference sequence). This CDR3 comprises 13 residues. The V and J ends lost 0 bases and 3 bases respectively, with 5 bases between them.

Many counts were recorded for this clonotype. This chain uses TRBV7-6 with TRBJ1-2; D gene ambiguous. Trimming left V 1 base short and J 8 bases short, with 8 bases between. This CDR3 region has 12 residues. Germline lookup yields CDR1 SGHVS and CDR2 FNYEAQ. The chain's CDR3 is CASSLDGGGYTF. In DNA, the CDR3 is TGTGCCAGCAGCTTAGACGGAGGCGGCTACACCTTC.

This clonotype was seen many times. The chain carries TRBV7-3 and TRBJ2-1; TRBD1 matches at 7 bases. CDR3 length: 11 residues. The V gene end was trimmed by 5 bases and the J gene end by 13 bases; junction bases not matched to a gene: 5. Germline CDR1 SGHTA, CDR2 FQGTGA. The CDR3 reads CASSPGTAQFF. CDR3 nucleotide sequence: TGTGCCAGCAGCCCCGGGACAGCCCAGTTCTTC. The entire variable domain, with the rest obtained from reference TRBV7-3 and TRBJ2-1, is as follows: GAGVSQTPSNKVTEKGKYVELRCDPISGHTALYWYRQSLGQGPEFLIYFQGTGAADDSGLPNDRFFAVRPEGSVSTLKIQRTERGDSAVYLCASSPGTAQFFGPGTRLTVL.

This clonotype appeared a few times. CDR3 DNA: TGTGCCAGCAGCTTATTGCCCGGGTTTAGCTCCTACAATGAGCAGTTCTTC. Protein product: CASSLLPGFSSYNEQFF. The genes are TRBV7-3 and TRBJ2-1; D gene unclear. Looked up from germline, CDR1 is SGHTA and CDR2 is FQGTGA. CDR3 size: 17 residues. Trimming removed 2 bases at V and 0 bases at J, with 14 bases between.

The sample holds many counts of this clonotype. The chain couples TRBV20-1 to TRBJ1-4, with TRBD1 identical over 7 bases. The CDR3 sequence is 15 residues long. Losses at the gene ends were 2 bases for V and 4 bases for J; bases not matched to a gene: 7. Germline V gene sequence: CDR1 DFQATT, CDR2 SNEGSKA (reference sequence). The CDR3: CSARSASGGNEKLFF. The CDR3, as DNA: TGCAGTGCTAGATCGGCGTCAGGGGGTAATGAAAAACTGTTTTTT.